A selection of T cell receptor beta chains follows, all from one sample in a study of cytomegalovirus exposure and HLA in healthy donors. Clones were sequenced by immunoSEQ multiplex PCR, and TCRdb holds only the in-frame ones, with some missing. The sample carries around 150,000 clones, around 82% recorded once. The sample taken for sequencing was PBMCs. The receptors were gathered from a man younger than 45 in good health and CMV-seropositive. CDR3s include the opening cysteine and the closing phenylalanine or tryptophan.

12,TRBV7-2,CASSRVRETQYF
15,TRBV6-5,CASSSGTGGGKTQYF
17,TRBV21-1,CASSKGEGRDENQPQHF
14,TRBV19,CASGGGSYNSPLHF
15,TRBV10-3,CAIHGNGRGQTEQYF
13,TRBV7-9,CASSSGTRGPQHF
15,TRBV25-1,CASSEYLAGSYEQYF
17,TRBV4-1,CASSQDPRDRSTDTQYF
14,TRBV19,CASSIETGNYGYTF
13,TRBV29-1,CSVEAGGKDTQYF
14,TRBV30,CAWRAQGRIETQYF
13,TRBV7-7,CASSFGGLNEQFF
16,TRBV29-1,CSVGRGTANGNTEAFF
16,TRBV27,CASSSIDRAGANVLTF
17,TRBV29-1,CSVPTSGGAWGTDTQYF
16,TRBV5-6,CASSLMTGSFQETQYF
14,TRBV7-8,CASSLGTGRYEQYF
11,TRBV15,CATGRNTEAFF
15,TRBV6-1,CASSPTGQGIYEQYF
12,TRBV4-1,CASSQGASEAFF
14,TRBV19,CASRRDTDNYGYTF
14,TRBV21-1,CASSKGADNYEQYF
13,TRBV5-5,CASSLGAGTEAFF
13,TRBV19,CASRGGSYNEQFF
15,TRBV6-5,CASSFTSGGSSEQYF
15,TRBV5-1,CASSLRTSGSYEQYF
12,TRBV2,CATRLVGETQYF
15,TRBV7-3,CASSLSDQGNYGYTF
12,TRBV19,CASIQEGQPQHF
15,TRBV5-5,CASSLAIAGGYEQYF
15,TRBV2,CASSDLGRAFYGYTF
15,TRBV11-2,CASSFRHSSTDTQYF
13,TRBV27,CASSPRLAGDEFF
15,TRBV5-1,CASSLDGDRGREQYF
14,TRBV6-5,CASSSLAGADTQYF
12,TRBV28,CANGAGRGEQFF
15,TRBV4-3,CASSQGRGSGETQYF